This T cell receptor (beta chain) was observed in a study of blood T cell repertoires in COVID-19. Overall study: Nucleic acid was either cDNA or gDNA, and it came from T cells, B-cell-depleted T cells, or PBMCs.

Sequenced by immunoSEQ multiplex PCR; TCRdb stores in-frame clones only, minus some. This table has more than 200,000 clones, around 84% appearing once. The V segment lost 2 bases and the J segment 4 bases; nucleotides outside the gene matches: 8. The CDR3 is 16 amino acids. Per germline, CDR1 KGHSH and CDR2 LQKENI. The V and J genes are TRBV18 and TRBJ2-3, with 8 bases lining up with TRBD2. The clonotype was recovered from a man aged 60 to 69 with acute or convalescent COVID-19. What was sequenced was peripheral blood. CDR3 nucleotides: TGTGCCAGCTCACCAGGCAGCGGGAGATGGGCAGATACGCAGTATTTT. It is translated as CASSPGSGRWADTQYF.